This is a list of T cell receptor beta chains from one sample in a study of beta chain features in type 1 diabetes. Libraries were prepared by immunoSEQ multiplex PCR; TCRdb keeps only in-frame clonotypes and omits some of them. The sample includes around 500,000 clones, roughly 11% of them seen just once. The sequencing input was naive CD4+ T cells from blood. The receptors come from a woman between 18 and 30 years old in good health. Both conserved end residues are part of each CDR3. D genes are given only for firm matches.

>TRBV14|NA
CASSQEGGRYNEQFF
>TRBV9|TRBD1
CASSSRTGPYGYTF
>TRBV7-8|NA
CASSSTHHRRQETQYF
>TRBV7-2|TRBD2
CASSLARTSGTFEQFF
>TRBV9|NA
CASSVDPRGATDTQYF
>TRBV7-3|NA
CASSPDPGKNIQYF
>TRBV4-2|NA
CASSPLSSGTRQETQYF
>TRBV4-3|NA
CASSQGGENEQFF
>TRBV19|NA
CASRESSGRQETQYF
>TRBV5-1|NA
CASSFMGSGWAFF
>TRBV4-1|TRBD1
CASSRTGGQSGANVLTF
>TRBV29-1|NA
CSVESGVGDTQYF
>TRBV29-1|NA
CSVAEFGNIQYF
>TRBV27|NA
CASSYLQGSGANVLTF
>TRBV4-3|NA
CASSQDSRVGFNEQFF
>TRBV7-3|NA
CASSPLLGGSTDTQYF
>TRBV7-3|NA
CASSLTAHHLAGKQYF
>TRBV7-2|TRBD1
CASSLAAGQGNTEAFF
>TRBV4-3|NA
CASSRDSSNYGYTF
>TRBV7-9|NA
CASSSQGTDTQYF
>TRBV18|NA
CAGGTYNSPLHF
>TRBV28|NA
CATRYRSKRELFF
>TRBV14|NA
CASSQTGWQPQHF
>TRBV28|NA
CASSFPTTGYRFF
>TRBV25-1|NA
CASSDTGDTQYF
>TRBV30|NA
CAWSRSRVSSYNEQFF
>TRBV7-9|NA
CASNLLAARGELFF
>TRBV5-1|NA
CASSFGLGGFNIQYF
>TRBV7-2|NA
CASSLVRSAYEQYF
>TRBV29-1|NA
CSVHRDKYNEQFF
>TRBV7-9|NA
CASSLIVWGATDTQYF
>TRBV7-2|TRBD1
CASSFYGTGNGYTF
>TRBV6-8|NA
CASSYDRNEETQYF
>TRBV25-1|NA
CASSGGPLSYNEQFF
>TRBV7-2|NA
CASSRSSYEQYF
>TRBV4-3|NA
CASSQDRAGPYEQYF
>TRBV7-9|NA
CASSLEGGYNEQFF
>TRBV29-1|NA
CSVEWANTIYF
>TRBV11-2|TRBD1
CASSPRQGVFSYEQYF
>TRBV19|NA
CASSPDWQETQYF
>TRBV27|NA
CASSRGLPNPYNEQFF
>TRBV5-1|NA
CASSLVPNEQFF
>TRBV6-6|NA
CASFRGSLETQYF
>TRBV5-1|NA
CASSLRDNDEKLFF
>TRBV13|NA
CASSLQKGPNYEQYF
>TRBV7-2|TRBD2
CASSSPREGPQETQYF
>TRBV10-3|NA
CAISEGETQYF
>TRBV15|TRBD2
CATSGVRRSGGGKTQYF
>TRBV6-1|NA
CASRASVYEQYF
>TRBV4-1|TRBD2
CASSHTSGGTDTQYF
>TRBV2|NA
CASHWTGTGELFF
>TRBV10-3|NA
CAISERQNTEAFF
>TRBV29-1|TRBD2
CSARTSGQETQYF
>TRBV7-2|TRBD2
CASSLRRTSRSDTQYF
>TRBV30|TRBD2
CAWSRPAGGPGANVLTF
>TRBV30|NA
CAWSVPGIHHYGYTF
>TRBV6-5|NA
CASSSTTGELFF